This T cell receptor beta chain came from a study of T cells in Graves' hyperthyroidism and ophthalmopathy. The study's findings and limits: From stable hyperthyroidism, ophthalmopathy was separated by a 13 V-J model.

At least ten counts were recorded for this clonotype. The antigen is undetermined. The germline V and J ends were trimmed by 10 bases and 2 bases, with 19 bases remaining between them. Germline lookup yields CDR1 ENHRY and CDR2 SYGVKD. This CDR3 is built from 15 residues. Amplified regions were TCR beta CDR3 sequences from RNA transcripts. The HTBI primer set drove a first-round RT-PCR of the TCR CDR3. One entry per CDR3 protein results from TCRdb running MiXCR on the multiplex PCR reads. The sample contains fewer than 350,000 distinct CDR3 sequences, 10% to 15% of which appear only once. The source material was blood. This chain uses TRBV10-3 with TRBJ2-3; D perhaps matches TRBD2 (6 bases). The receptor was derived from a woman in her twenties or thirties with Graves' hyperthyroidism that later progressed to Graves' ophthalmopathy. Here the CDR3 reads CATLDRDSNTDTQYF. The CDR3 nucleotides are TGTGCCACCTTAGACCGGGACTCCAACACAGATACGCAGTATTTT.